This T cell receptor (beta chain) derives from a study of blood T cell repertoires in COVID-19. This clone was detected only once. Other DNA sequences in this sample translate to the same CDR3. Germline CDR1 and CDR2: SGHTS and YDEGEE. The CDR3 is 12 residues long. The germline V and J ends were trimmed by 0 bases and 4 bases, with 4 bases remaining between them. Original data processing: Reference gene primer amplification in the assay estimated nucleated cell counts. The protocol was immunoSEQ multiplex PCR, while the TCRdb copy is restricted to in-frame clones and leaves out a portion. From that table come the V and J calls and clone size; the DNA was used to work out D and trimming. The sample lists about 230,000 clones, 70% to 90% occurring once.

Sequences were obtained from peripheral blood. The sequence came from a woman between 70 and 85 years old with active or convalescent COVID-19. The genes are TRBV5-8 and TRBJ2-5; D gene unclear. The CDR3 coding sequence is TGTGCCAGCAGCTTGGCCAGAGAGACCCAGTACTTC. Translation gives CASSLARETQYF.